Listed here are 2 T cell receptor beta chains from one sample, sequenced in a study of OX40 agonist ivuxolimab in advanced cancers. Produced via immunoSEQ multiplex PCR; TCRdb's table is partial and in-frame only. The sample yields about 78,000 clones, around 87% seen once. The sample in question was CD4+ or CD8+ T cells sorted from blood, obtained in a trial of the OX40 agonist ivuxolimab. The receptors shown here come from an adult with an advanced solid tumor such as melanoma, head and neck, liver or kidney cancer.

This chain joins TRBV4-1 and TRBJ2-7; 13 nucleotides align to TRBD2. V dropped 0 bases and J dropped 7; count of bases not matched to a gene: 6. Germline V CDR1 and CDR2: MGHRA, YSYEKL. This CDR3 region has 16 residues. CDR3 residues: CASSQDTGLAGVEQYF. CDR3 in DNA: TGCGCCAGCAGCCAAGATACCGGACTAGCGGGAGTGGAGCAGTACTTC.

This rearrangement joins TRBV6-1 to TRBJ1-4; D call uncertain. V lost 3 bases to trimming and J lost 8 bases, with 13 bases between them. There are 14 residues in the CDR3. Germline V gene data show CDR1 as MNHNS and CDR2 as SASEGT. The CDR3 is CASSDAQSREKLFF. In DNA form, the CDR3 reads TGTGCCAGCAGTGACGCACAGAGTAGAGAAAAACTGTTTTTT.